This TCR beta chain was identified during a study of glioma-infiltrating T cells after dendritic cell vaccination. This CDR3 is built from 16 residues. The V and J ends lost 1 base and 5 bases, in that order; junction bases with no gene match: 5. Germline V gene lookup returns CDR1 LNHDA and CDR2 SQIVND (reference sequence). Documented time point: after dendritic cell vaccination, including at tumor progression/relapse. Isocitrate dehydrogenase mutation was absent in all glioblastoma patients. TCRdb's table, derived via immunoSEQ multiplex PCR, lists solely in-frame clones and lacks some. The sample has 100,000 or so clones; roughly 89% are singletons.

The TCR sequence derives from a human donor with glioblastoma. The sequencing used blood, collected after dendritic cell vaccination. The chain employs TRBV19 and TRBJ1-4; TRBD1 matches 9 bases. CDR3 nucleotides: TGTGCCAGTAGTATAGTCAAGACAGGGGGAAATGAAAAACTGTTTTTT. Translating gives CASSIVKTGGNEKLFF.